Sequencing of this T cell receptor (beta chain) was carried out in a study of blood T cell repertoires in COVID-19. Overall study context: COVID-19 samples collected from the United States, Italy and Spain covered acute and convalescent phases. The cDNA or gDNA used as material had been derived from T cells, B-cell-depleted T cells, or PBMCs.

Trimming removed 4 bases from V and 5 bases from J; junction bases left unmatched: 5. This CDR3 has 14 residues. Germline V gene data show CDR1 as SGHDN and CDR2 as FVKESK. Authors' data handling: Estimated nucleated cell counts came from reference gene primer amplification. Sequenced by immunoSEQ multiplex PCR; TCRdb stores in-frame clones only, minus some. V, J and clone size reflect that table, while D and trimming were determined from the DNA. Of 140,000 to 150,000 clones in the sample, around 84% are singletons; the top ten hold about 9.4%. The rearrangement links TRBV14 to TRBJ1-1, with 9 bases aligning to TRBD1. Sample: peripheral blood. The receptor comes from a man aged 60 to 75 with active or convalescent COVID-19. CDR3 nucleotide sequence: TGTGCCAGCAGCCGACAGGGGGTGAGAACTGAAGCTTTCTTT. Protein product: CASSRQGVRTEAFF.